This T cell receptor beta chain was sequenced in a study of blood T cell repertoires in COVID-19. Background on the study: Donors in the United States, Italy and Spain gave samples during acute or convalescent COVID-19. Sample material is recorded as cDNA or gDNA derived from T cells, B-cell-depleted T cells, or PBMCs.

Per the authors' pipeline: From reference gene primer amplification, estimates of nucleated cell counts were derived. Some clones are missing from TCRdb's copy, which holds only in-frame ones; the method was immunoSEQ multiplex PCR. Clone size and the V and J calls come from that table; the DNA yielded D and trimming. In the table there are around 120,000 clones, over 80% of which are singletons. V was cut by 0 bases and J by 10 bases, with 16 bases left in between. Germline CDR1 GTSNPN, CDR2 SVGIG (reference sequence). CDR3 length: 14 residues. This chain connects TRBV30 to TRBJ2-1, with unresolved D. The TCR comes from a woman in her 70s with acute or convalescent COVID-19. The sample taken for sequencing was peripheral blood. CDR3 sequence (DNA): TGTGCCTGGAGTGTACTCAGGTCAGCTGGGGAGCAGTTCTTC. This gives the protein CAWSVLRSAGEQFF.